This TCR beta chain comes out of a study of blood T cells in healthy people across ages. Study outcomes and limitations: Naive CD4+ cell counts and diversity both ran higher in long-lived than in aged donors.

This CDR3 spans 16 amino acids. Trimming removed 5 bases at V and 6 bases at J, with 19 bases between. The germline V gene encodes CDR1 LNHNV and CDR2 YYDKDF (reference sequence). Using a J-beta primer mix together with a sample-barcoded 5' primer, a second PCR was run for roughly 6 to 12 cycles. MiXCR, applied by TCRdb to the 5' RACE reads, yields one record per CDR3 protein. The sample contains roughly 2 million distinct CDR3 sequences, about 50% of which appear only once. As to this clonotype: Its antigen remains unknown.

The chain carries TRBV15 and TRBJ2-2; D may match TRBD1 or TRBD2 (5 bases each). Sequencing input: blood. This sequence was found in a woman aged 40 to 50 in good health. CDR3 DNA sequence: TGTGCCACCAGCGGTCAAGGGGTTTCGAGGGCCGGGGAGCTGTTTTTT. This sequence encodes CATSGQGVSRAGELFF.